The source of this T cell receptor beta chain is a study of T cell responses to AZD1222 COVID-19 vaccine. The study's findings and limits: Just five or six AZD1222 recipients tested seropositive at baseline. Breadth and depth of Spike-specific TCRs rose after two AZD1222 doses. Donor demographics were predominantly white British with a female majority; clonal diversity may be underestimated.

The germline CDR1 and CDR2 sequences are SGHTA and FQGNSA. Trimming took off 3 bases at V and 3 bases at J, with 12 bases between the two ends. The CDR3 is 14 amino acids. TCRdb keeps only in-frame clones here, not all; method: immunoSEQ multiplex PCR. This table holds 130,000 or so clones, about 94% found once. As to this clone: Its antigen is not known.

This clonotype was sampled from an adult in good health. The starting material was peripheral blood, obtained on day 0 of AZD1222 vaccination. The gene calls are TRBV7-2 and TRBJ2-7; possibly TRBD1 for D (6 bases). Written as DNA, the CDR3 is TGTGCCAGCAGCTTTTCCCAGGGGTTCTACGAGCAGTACTTC. Residues: CASSFSQGFYEQYF.